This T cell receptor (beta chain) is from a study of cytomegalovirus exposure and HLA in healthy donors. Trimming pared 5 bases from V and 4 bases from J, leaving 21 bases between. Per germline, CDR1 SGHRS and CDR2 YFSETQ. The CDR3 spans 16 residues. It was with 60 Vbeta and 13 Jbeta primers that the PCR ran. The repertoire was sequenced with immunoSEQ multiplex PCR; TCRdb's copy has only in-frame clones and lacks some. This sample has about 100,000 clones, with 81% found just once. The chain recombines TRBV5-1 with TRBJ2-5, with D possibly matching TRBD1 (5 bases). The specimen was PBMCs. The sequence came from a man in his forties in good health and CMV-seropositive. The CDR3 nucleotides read TGCGCCAGCAGTCTAAATCCGGCAGATAGGGGAGAGACCCAGTACTTC. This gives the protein CASSLNPADRGETQYF.